This T cell receptor beta chain was captured in a study of CXCR3-negative and CXCR3-positive naive CD8 T cells. Study-level points and caveats: Memory cells diverged, while naive CXCR3-positive and CXCR3-negative cells had similar TRBV-TRBJ usage.

About this clonotype itself: Its antigen remains unidentified.

Carrying UMI labels, the TRB cDNA libraries were prepared through 5' RACE. TCRdb re-called the 5' RACE reads and shows each CDR3 protein once, DNA omitted. This sample's table has tens of thousands of distinct CDR3 sequences. In germline, CDR1 is LNHNV, CDR2 YYDKDF (reference sequence). The CDR3 loop spans 11 amino acids. This receptor was taken from a human donor in good health. Some clones in this sample may be carry-over from other donors' samples. V and J are TRBV15 and TRBJ2-5; no DNA is available, so the TRBD1 call from TCRdb remains unchecked. Sequencing was done on a sample of memory CD8+ T cells from blood. Here the CDR3 reads CATSGAETQYF.